The clone carrying this TCR beta chain was seen at least ten times. Its cognate antigen is unknown. The CDR3 is 17 amino acids. Germline values: CDR1 SGHAT, CDR2 FQNNGV. V was trimmed by 0 bases and J by 0 bases, leaving 12 bases between them. This sample stems from a study of T-cell reconstitution after alpha-beta-depleted transplantation in children. Study findings and constraints: Alpha-beta T cells about two months after transplant reportedly derived from several hundred expanded graft clones. Surviving recipient T cells and thymic progenitors accounted for the high day-60 TCRbeta diversity observed in some patients.

The TCRbeta library was prepared with unique molecular identifiers. TCRdb re-called the PCR reads with MiXCR, one entry per CDR3 protein. The profile shows some 220,000 distinct CDR3 sequences, approximately 11% of them singletons. The clonotype was recovered from a child younger than two with acute myeloid leukemia, due to receive a stem cell transplant. The V gene is TRBV11-2, the J gene TRBJ2-1; no clear D. Specimen: PBMCs, collected before TCRalphabeta/CD19-depleted stem cell transplant. CDR3 residues: CASSLDSFYHSYNEQFF. The CDR3 DNA is TGTGCCAGCAGCTTAGACTCCTTCTATCACTCCTACAATGAGCAGTTCTTC.